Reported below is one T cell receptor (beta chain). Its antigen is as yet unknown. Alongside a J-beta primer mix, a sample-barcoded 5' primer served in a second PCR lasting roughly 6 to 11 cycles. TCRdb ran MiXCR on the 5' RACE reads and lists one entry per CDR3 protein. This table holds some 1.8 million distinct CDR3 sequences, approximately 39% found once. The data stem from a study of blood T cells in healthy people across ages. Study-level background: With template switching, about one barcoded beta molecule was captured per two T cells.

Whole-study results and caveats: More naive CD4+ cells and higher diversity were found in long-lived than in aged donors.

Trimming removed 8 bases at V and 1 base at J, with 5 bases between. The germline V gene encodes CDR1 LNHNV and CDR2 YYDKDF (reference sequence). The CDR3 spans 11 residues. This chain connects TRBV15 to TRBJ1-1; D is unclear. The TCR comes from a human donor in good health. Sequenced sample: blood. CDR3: CATWSNTEAFF. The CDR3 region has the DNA TGTGCCACCTGGTCGAACACTGAAGCTTTCTTT. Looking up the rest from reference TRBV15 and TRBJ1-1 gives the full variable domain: DAMVIQNPRYQVTQFGKPVTLSCSQTLNHNVMYWYQQKSSQAPKLLFHYYDKDFNNEADTPDNFQSRRPNTSFCFLDIRSPGLGDTAMYLCATWSNTEAFFGQGTRLTVV.